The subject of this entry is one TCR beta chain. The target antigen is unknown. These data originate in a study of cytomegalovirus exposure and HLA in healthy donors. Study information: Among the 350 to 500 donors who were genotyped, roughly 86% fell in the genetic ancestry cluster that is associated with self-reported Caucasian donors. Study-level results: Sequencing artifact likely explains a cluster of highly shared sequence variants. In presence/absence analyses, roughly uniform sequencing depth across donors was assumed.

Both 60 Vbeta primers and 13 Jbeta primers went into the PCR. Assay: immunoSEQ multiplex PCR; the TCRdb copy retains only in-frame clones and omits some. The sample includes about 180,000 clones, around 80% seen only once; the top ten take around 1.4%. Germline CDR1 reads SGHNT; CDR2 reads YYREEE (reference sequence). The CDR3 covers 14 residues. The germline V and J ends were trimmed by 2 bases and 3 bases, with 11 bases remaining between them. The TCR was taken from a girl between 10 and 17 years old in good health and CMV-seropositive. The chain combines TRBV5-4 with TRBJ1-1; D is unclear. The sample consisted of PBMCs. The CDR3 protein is CASSLRVRDTEAFF. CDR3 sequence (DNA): TGTGCCAGCAGCTTAAGGGTGAGGGACACTGAAGCTTTCTTT.